Detailed here is one T cell receptor beta chain. Its antigen is unknown. Base-call qualities are not available, and no considerably larger clone is one nucleotide away. CDR1 and CDR2 (MNHNS, SASEGT) derive from the germline V gene. The CDR3 runs 11 residues from the cysteine to the phenylalanine. CDR3 DNA only is kept here, 33 bases in frame from base 1. V is cut by 5 bases and J by 5 bases, and the space between the germline ends is 5 bases. This specimen comes from a study of cytomegalovirus exposure and HLA in healthy donors (dated by TCRdb to the late 2010s). Turning to the overall study: The 500 to 800 repertoires of the first cohort and the 95 to 150 validation repertoires were produced on the same platform, according to a later analysis. A separate validation cohort of more than 100 different subjects was used in addition to the approximately 670-subject first cohort. To predict cytomegalovirus infection status, the study brought together high-throughput TCR immunosequencing, statistical association of individual TCRs with disease status, and machine learning. The aim of the study was to test whether cataloging public T cell receptors could identify signatures of past pathogen exposure.

The investigation overall reported the following: A later analysis lacked HLA typing for the validation cohort, so it scored co-occurrence in that cohort across all 120 repertoires. The classifier was reported to diagnose cytomegalovirus status with high specificity and sensitivity in both the original and validation cohorts. In vitro tests confirmed that a few of the cytomegalovirus-associated TCR beta chains recognize cytomegalovirus antigens. In the study, 150 to 200 TCR beta chains were listed as associated with cytomegalovirus. The authors suggested that the approach could potentially be extended to other disease states and immunological phenotypes. Most TCR sequences were seen in very few donors, while some public TCRs were found in many individuals. Of the cluster scores, roughly 95% were above 0 in a later analysis, which found that TCRs clustered in the first cohort also tended to co-occur in the 95 to 150 validation repertoires.

Donors formed part of the validation cohort, which comprised 95 to 150 subjects and was distinct from the first cohort of over 500 subjects. The method was the immunoSEQ multiplex PCR assay. Regarding the original processing steps: A statistical classification framework was built to diagnose cytomegalovirus status from the catalog of TCR beta chain sequences. TCRdb limited this immuneACCESS table to in-frame rearrangements with V and J called. A share of clones is missing; checked studies link under half to unresolved V genes, and the rest is unexplained. V, J and clone size are taken as reported in that table, and D and trimming were inferred from the DNA itself. The sample table lists about 66,000 clones, 95% to 96% of them with a count of one. The top ten constitute roughly 0.98% of the sample.

The material sequenced was PBMCs. This clonotype was sampled from a young man in good health and CMV-seronegative. This receptor chain uses TRBV6-1 and TRBJ2-3; the D gene identity is not certain. The DNA sequence is as follows: TGTGCCAGCAGTACCAGAGATACGCAGTATTTT. Its translation is CASSTRDTQYF.